These 4 T cell receptor beta chains came from one sample sequenced in a study of blood T cell repertoires in COVID-19. Profiling relied on immunoSEQ multiplex PCR, and the TCRdb table lists in-frame clones only, not all of them. The sample shows a few hundred thousand clones, more than 75% of them seen only once. The material sequenced was PBMCs or T cells enriched from blood (not recorded which). These receptors all stem from a woman between 40 and 50 years old with acute COVID-19.

The genes are TRBV25-1 and TRBJ1-2, with 8 bases fitting TRBD1. This CDR3 region has 16 residues. The junction had 11 bases not matched to a gene; V was cut back by 3 bases and J by 5 bases. The germline CDR1 and CDR2 sequences are MGHDK and SYGVNS. Written as DNA, the CDR3 is TGTGCCAGCAGTGACGGCAGGGGGCAGAGGCGGTATGGCTACACCTTC. Translating it yields CASSDGRGQRRYGYTF.

This chain joins TRBV5-1 and TRBJ1-6, with 8 bases identical to TRBD1. The CDR3 has 15 amino acids. The germline gives CDR1 SGHRS, CDR2 YFSETQ. Trimming took 3 bases from V and 7 from J; bases not matched to a gene: 6. The CDR3 loop is CASSSGQGENSPLHF. In DNA form, the CDR3 reads TGCGCCAGCAGCTCAGGACAGGGTGAAAATTCACCCCTCCACTTT.

The chain couples TRBV7-3 to TRBJ2-1, with 8 nucleotides matching TRBD1. Germline V CDR1 and CDR2: SGHTA, FQGTGA. V lost 5 bases to trimming and J lost 5 bases; unmatched junction nucleotides: 8. The CDR3 covers 15 residues. In nucleotides, the CDR3 is TGTGCCAGCAGCCCCACATTACAGGGGGACAATGAGCAGTTCTTC. Its translation: CASSPTLQGDNEQFF.

This sequence joins TRBV5-4 and TRBJ2-6, with D tentatively TRBD1 (9 bases). CDR1 is SGHNT and CDR2 is YYREEE in the germline V gene (reference sequence). V gave up 5 bases and J gave up 0 bases, with 21 bases separating them. The CDR3 sequence is 19 residues long. In DNA, the CDR3 is TGTGCCAGCAGTCGGGGGGGACAGGGAACCCCCTCTGGGGCCAACGTCCTGACTTTC. This codes for CASSRGGQGTPSGANVLTF.